This T cell receptor beta chain was retrieved from a study of blood T cell repertoires in COVID-19. Study-wide background: Collection of acute and convalescent COVID-19 samples took place in the United States, Italy and Spain. PBMCs, B-cell-depleted T cells, or T cells provided the cDNA or gDNA that made up the material.

In the authors' methods: Nucleated cell number was recorded as an estimate derived from reference gene primer amplification. Only in-frame clones appear in the TCRdb table, and some are missing; sequencing was by immunoSEQ multiplex PCR. That table is the source of V, J and clone size, and D and trimming were worked out from the DNA. The repertoire holds around 300,000 clones, around 86% seen once, with under 2.5% in the top ten. CDR3 length: 17 amino acids. Germline V lookup: CDR1 SGDLS, CDR2 YYNGEE. The junction had 11 bases not matched to a gene; V was cut back by 1 base and J by 4 bases. The gene calls are TRBV9 and TRBJ1-1; 9 nucleotides agree with TRBD1. This receptor was obtained from a man in his fifties with acute or convalescent COVID-19. Sequencing used peripheral blood. CDR3 in amino acids: CASSVYGGTGFGTEAFF. The CDR3, as DNA: TGTGCCAGCAGCGTATACGGGGGGACAGGGTTCGGCACTGAAGCTTTCTTT.